The rows below give T cell receptor beta chains drawn from one sample of a study of T cell responses to AZD1222 COVID-19 vaccine. The assay was immunoSEQ multiplex PCR, and TCRdb's table has in-frame clones only and misses some. Of approximately 170,000 clones listed, 92% are singletons. Material: peripheral blood, obtained 28 days after the second AZD1222 dose. These receptors came from an adult who received the AZD1222 COVID-19 vaccine. The CDR3 runs from the conserved cysteine through the conserved F or W. The D gene is left open where the match is weak. The size field is filled for only some rows; it gives once, few, many or a size class.

TRBV5-1	15	TRBJ2-2	NA	NA	TGCGCCAGCAGCTGGATAGGGAGGAACACCGGGGAGCTGTTTTTT	CASSWIGRNTGELFF
TRBV7-9	15	TRBJ2-7	NA	TRBD1	TGTGCCAGCAGCTTGTTACAGGGGGCCTCCTACGAGCAGTACTTC	CASSLLQGASYEQYF
TRBV11-3	15	TRBJ2-3	NA	TRBD2	TGTGCCAGCAGCTTTGGGACTAGCGTTACAGATACGCAGTATTTT	CASSFGTSVTDTQYF
TRBV7-9	16	TRBJ2-3	NA	TRBD2	TGTGCCAGCAGCTTCGGGATAGCGGGGAACACAGATACGCAGTATTTT	CASSFGIAGNTDTQYF
TRBV6-5	13	TRBJ1-5	NA	TRBD1	TGTGCCACCGGCACAGGGGGCGTTCAGCCCCAGCATTTT	CATGTGGVQPQHF
TRBV5-6	15	TRBJ2-1	NA	TRBD1	TGTGCCAGCAGCCCGGGACAGGGAACTTACAATGAGCAGTTCTTC	CASSPGQGTYNEQFF
TRBV7-9	16	TRBJ1-1	NA	TRBD1	TGTGCCAGCACCTCCCAGGGGGAAGTGATGAACACTGAAGCTTTCTTT	CASTSQGEVMNTEAFF
TRBV10-3	15	TRBJ2-3	NA	NA	TGTGCCATCAGGAACCAAGGGGACGGCACAGATACGCAGTATTTT	CAIRNQGDGTDTQYF
TRBV9	14	TRBJ2-5	few	TRBD2	TGTGCCAGCACCCCGAGCGGGGCAGAAGAGACCCAGTACTTC	CASTPSGAEETQYF
TRBV5-1	14	TRBJ2-7	NA	TRBD1	TGCGCCAGCAGTCGGGGACAGGGGAGTATCGAGCAGTACTTC	CASSRGQGSIEQYF
TRBV4-1	17	TRBJ1-3	NA	NA	TGCGCCAGCAGCCAGGGGAGGGGAGGCCGATCTGGAAACACCATATATTTT	CASSQGRGGRSGNTIYF
TRBV18	14	TRBJ1-3	NA	NA	TGTGCCAGCTCTCCGACGAGCGTGGCCGGCACCATATATTTT	CASSPTSVAGTIYF
TRBV27	14	TRBJ1-2	NA	NA	TGTGCCAGCAGTTTACGAGGGGCTGGCTATGGCTACACCTTC	CASSLRGAGYGYTF
TRBV3-1/TRBV3-2	14	TRBJ2-7	NA	NA	TGTGCCAGCAGCCAAGGTAGAGACGGTAACGAGCAGTACTTC	CASSQGRDGNEQYF
TRBV19	13	TRBJ1-2	NA	NA	TGTGCCAGTAGTGTTCAGGGGAACTATGGCTACACCTTC	CASSVQGNYGYTF
TRBV25-1	11	TRBJ2-2	NA	NA	TGTGCCAGCCACTTCACCGGGGAGCTGTTTTTT	CASHFTGELFF
TRBV19	15	TRBJ1-1	NA	NA	TGTGCCAGTCGGGGAAGTGAGAGGGCTAACACTGAAGCTTTCTTT	CASRGSERANTEAFF
TRBV2	18	TRBJ1-2	NA	NA	TGTGCCAGCAGTGAAGAGTATCCGGCGGGGTTAGCTAACTATGGCTACACCTTC	CASSEEYPAGLANYGYTF
TRBV9	14	TRBJ1-2	NA	NA	TGTGCCAGCAGCGTAGATCACAGGGTGGATGGCTACACCTTC	CASSVDHRVDGYTF
TRBV19	13	TRBJ1-1	NA	NA	TGTGCCAGTAGTATAGTTTCTCGCGGGATGGCTTTCTTT	CASSIVSRGMAFF
TRBV7-3	13	TRBJ2-1	once	NA	TGTGCCAGCAGCCTCCGGCGGGGGCAAGAGCAGTTCTTC	CASSLRRGQEQFF
TRBV5-1	18	TRBJ2-1	NA	TRBD2	TGCGCCAGCAGCTTGGATCCTAGCGGACCATCCACATACAATGAGCAGTTCTTC	CASSLDPSGPSTYNEQFF
TRBV12-5	15	TRBJ2-1	NA	NA	TGTGCTAGTGGCCCACTAGGAGTGGGATACAATGAGCAGTTCTTC	CASGPLGVGYNEQFF
TRBV19	14	TRBJ1-4	few	NA	TGTGCCAGCAGGAACAGGTCTGGAAGGGAAAAACTGTTTTTT	CASRNRSGREKLFF
TRBV5-1	13	TRBJ2-3	NA	NA	TGCGCCAGCAGCTTGGTAGGGGCGGATACGCAGTATTTT	CASSLVGADTQYF
TRBV18	15	TRBJ1-5	NA	NA	TGTGCCAGCTCACCCGTGGACAGCCGCAATCAGCCCCAGCATTTT	CASSPVDSRNQPQHF
TRBV5-5	16	TRBJ2-2	NA	TRBD1	TGTGCCAGCAGCTTGGTGGGACAGGGAGGTTCCGGGGAGCTGTTTTTT	CASSLVGQGGSGELFF
TRBV6-6	15	TRBJ1-4	NA	NA	TGTGCCAGCAGTTACTCGGGGTATCTTAATGAAAAACTGTTTTTT	CASSYSGYLNEKLFF
TRBV7-9	15	TRBJ2-7	NA	TRBD1	TGTGCCAGCAGCCGTTCCGGGACAGGGTTCTACGAGCAGTACTTC	CASSRSGTGFYEQYF
TRBV19	14	TRBJ1-1	NA	NA	TGTGCCAGTAGTAGGGGCCAGCCCGCAAGGGAAGCTTTCTTT	CASSRGQPAREAFF
TRBV7-9	14	TRBJ1-4	once	NA	TGTGCCAGCAGCCGGGGACAATCTAATGAAAAACTGTTTTTT	CASSRGQSNEKLFF
TRBV21-1	11	TRBJ1-1	NA	NA	TGTGCCAGGTCGTGGAACACTGAAGCTTTCTTT	CARSWNTEAFF
TRBV6-5	16	TRBJ2-7	NA	TRBD2	TGTGCCAGCAGTTGCCTGCGGGAGATTGGGTCCTACGAGCAGTACTTC	CASSCLREIGSYEQYF
TRBV11-2	14	TRBJ1-2	once	NA	TGTGCCAGCAGCTTAGTGGTAGACGGTTATGGCTACACCTTC	CASSLVVDGYGYTF
TRBV4-2	14	TRBJ2-3	NA	NA	TGTGCCAGCAGCCCCGGCCCCTCCACAGATACGCAGTATTTT	CASSPGPSTDTQYF
TRBV27	15	TRBJ1-2	NA	NA	TGTGCCAGCAGTTTATCGATTTGGGCAGGGACCGGCTACACCTTC	CASSLSIWAGTGYTF
TRBV7-3	13	TRBJ1-1	NA	NA	TGTGCCAGCAGCCCCAACACCTACACTGAAGCTTTCTTT	CASSPNTYTEAFF
TRBV5-6	14	TRBJ1-2	NA	NA	TGTGCCAGCAGCCAGTTTGGCTACTTGAGTGGCTACACCTTC	CASSQFGYLSGYTF
TRBV9	20	TRBJ1-6	NA	TRBD1	TGTGCCAGCAGCGTAGTAGACACTAGGGACAGGGGTGGACGTGGTTCACCCCTCCACTTT	CASSVVDTRDRGGRGSPLHF